A single TCR beta chain is shown here with its context. PCR was performed a second time for 7 to 11 cycles using a sample-barcoded 5' primer and a J-beta primer mix. From the 5' RACE reads, TCRdb called clonotypes with MiXCR, one entry per CDR3 protein. In the table there are about 640,000 distinct CDR3 sequences, roughly 31% of which are singletons. The data belong to a study of blood T cells in healthy people across ages. This TCR was sampled from a woman aged 80 or older in good health. Material for sequencing was blood.

CDR3 DNA: TGTGCCAGCAGCTTATACAGGGAGGGCGAGCAGTACTTC. It specifies CASSLYREGEQYF. V and J are TRBV11-2 and TRBJ2-7; a weak D match, TRBD2 (7 bases). Germline V gives CDR1 SGHAT, CDR2 FQNNGV. The CDR3 contains 13 residues. Trimming removed 2 bases from V and 6 bases from J, with 11 bases in between.